The next 26 T cell receptor beta chains were all read from a single sample in a study of T cells expressing NK-cell markers. TCRdb reprocessed the 5' RACE reads, keeping one entry per CDR3 protein, no DNA. The sample has about 300,000 distinct CDR3 sequences. Input material: blood T cells: a sorted CD56 or NKG2C T cell subset, CD4+ or CD8+ T cells, or bulk PBMC T cells (not recorded which). The source of these receptors is a woman aged 18 to 69 in good health.

The gene calls are TRBV9 and TRBJ2-3; TCRdb names TRBD2, which stays unverified in the absence of DNA. Germline CDR1 and CDR2: SGDLS and YYNGEE. This CDR3 has 14 amino acids. CDR3 protein: CASSATSGTDTQYF.

The chain recombines TRBV6-2 or TRBV6-3 with TRBJ2-1; the TRBD2 assignment by TCRdb is unverifiable without DNA. The germline CDR1 and CDR2 sequences are MNHEY and SVGEGT. CDR3 length: 16 amino acids. The chain's CDR3 is CASTKSSGRSYNEQFF.

The chain couples TRBV28 to TRBJ2-5; TCRdb picks TRBD1, but there is no DNA to check that call. Germline values: CDR1 MDHEN, CDR2 SYDVKM. The CDR3 is 14 residues long. CDR3 sequence: CASSLGGQTWTQYF.

This sequence joins TRBV12-3 or TRBV12-4 and TRBJ2-2; with no DNA, the TCRdb D assignment of TRBD2 cannot be verified. The CDR3 runs to 16 residues. The CDR3 spells CASTTGLAGGTGELFF.

The chain combines TRBV7-9 with TRBJ2-4; the TCRdb call, TRBD1, lacks DNA for checking. This CDR3 has 15 residues. Germline CDR1 and CDR2: SEHNR and FQNEAQ (reference sequence). CDR3 amino acids: CASSLYTGPRGIQYF.

The rearrangement joins TRBV9 to TRBJ1-1; TCRdb indicates TRBD1, and absent DNA this call remains unverified. CDR1 and CDR2 from the germline V gene are SGDLS and YYNGEE. This CDR3 is built from 14 residues. This CDR3 reads CASSAEQGGTEAFF.

The rearrangement uses TRBV12-3 or TRBV12-4 and TRBJ2-1; TCRdb reports TRBD1, a call that lacks DNA to check it against. This CDR3 region has 16 residues. The CDR3 spells CASGLLSGGTGGEQFF.

The V and J genes are TRBV12-3 or TRBV12-4 and TRBJ2-2; TCRdb lists TRBD2, though no DNA is available to test this call. CDR3 length equals 20 residues. The CDR3 loop reads CASSSPGNSAGGLNTGELFF.

This rearrangement joins TRBV7-2 to TRBJ2-1; the TCRdb D gene call, TRBD2, has no DNA to confirm it. The CDR3 contains 15 residues. The germline V gene encodes CDR1 SGHTA and CDR2 FQGNSA. The CDR3 region is CASSAGTSGRNEQVF.

The chain is built from TRBV7-2 and TRBJ2-7; TCRdb lists TRBD1, though no DNA is available to test this call. The CDR3 is 16 residues long. Germline CDR1 reads SGHTA; CDR2 reads FQGNSA. CDR3 residues: CASSLEERKGDYEQYF.

This chain links TRBV2 with TRBJ1-2; absent DNA, TCRdb's TRBD1 call cannot be checked. The CDR3 sequence is 12 residues long. The germline V gene encodes CDR1 SNHLY and CDR2 FYNNEI. The CDR3: CASGGQFYGYTF. The entire variable domain, with the rest obtained from reference TRBV2 and TRBJ1-2, is as follows: EPEVTQTPSHQVTQMGQEVILRCVPISNHLYFYWYRQILGQKVEFLVSFYNNEISEKSEIFDDQFSVERPDGSNFTLKIRSTKLEDSAMYFCASGGQFYGYTFGSGTRLTVV.

The chain couples TRBV12-3 or TRBV12-4 to TRBJ2-4. The CDR3 extends over 13 amino acids. The CDR3: CAAKKWQNNIQYF.

This chain joins TRBV6-1 and TRBJ2-1. Germline CDR1 MNHNS, CDR2 SASEGT. The CDR3 length is 14 residues. CDR3 amino acids: CASSGRWVGDEQFF.

V gene TRBV7-9 combines with J gene TRBJ1-1. The V gene's germline CDR1 is SEHNR and CDR2 FQNEAQ (reference sequence). This CDR3 is 11 amino acids long. The CDR3 loop reads CASSFRAEAFF.

The V call is TRBV20-1, the J call TRBJ1-5; TCRdb outputs TRBD1, but without DNA this stays unchecked. CDR3 size: 13 residues. Germline V CDR1 and CDR2: DFQATT, SNEGSKA (reference sequence). CDR3 loop: CSAREQGGQPQHF.

The chain recombines TRBV13 with TRBJ2-1. Looked up from germline, CDR1 is PRHDT and CDR2 is FYEKMQ (reference sequence). The CDR3 has 14 amino acids. CDR3 amino acids: CASRLIVSDNEQFF.

The rearrangement uses TRBV7-9 and TRBJ1-5; TCRdb selects TRBD1, and the lack of DNA leaves this call unchecked. The germline gives CDR1 SEHNR, CDR2 FQNEAQ (reference sequence). The CDR3 length is 15 residues. This chain's CDR3 is CASSYGTGVGQPQHF.

The CDR3 is CASSAREGGGYTF. This chain uses TRBV5-1 with TRBJ1-2. CDR1 is SGHRS and CDR2 is YFSETQ in the germline V gene. The CDR3 totals 13 residues.

This chain joins TRBV24-1 and TRBJ2-1; TCRdb lists TRBD1, though no DNA is available to test this call. This CDR3 is built from 15 residues. Germline V gives CDR1 KGHDR, CDR2 SFDVKD. The CDR3 protein is CATSEHKTEANEQFF.

The chain recombines TRBV18 with TRBJ1-2. Per germline, CDR1 KGHSH and CDR2 LQKENI. The CDR3 has 13 amino acids. CDR3 in amino acids: CASSPVEVTGYTF.

V and J are TRBV5-4 and TRBJ1-6; checking the TCRdb D call of TRBD1 is not possible without DNA. Germline V lookup: CDR1 SGHNT, CDR2 YYREEE (reference sequence). The CDR3 spans 16 residues. The CDR3 sequence is CASSWASGAQPSPLHF.

This chain uses TRBV5-1 with TRBJ2-2; lacking DNA, the TRBD1 call made by TCRdb goes unchecked. This CDR3 is built from 16 residues. Germline assignment: CDR1 SGHRS and CDR2 YFSETQ. This CDR3 reads CASSLVGRMNTGELFF.

This chain links TRBV4-3 with TRBJ2-2; the D call of TRBD1 rests on TCRdb alone, since no DNA is present to check it. CDR3 size: 17 residues. Per germline, CDR1 LGHNA and CDR2 YSLEER. CDR3 residues: CASSRDSGGGNTGELFF.

The genes are TRBV15 and TRBJ1-1. The CDR3 spans 16 residues. CDR1 and CDR2 (germline): LNHNV, YYDKDF (reference sequence). The CDR3 loop reads CATSRAGPRMNTEAFF.

The chain carries TRBV5-1 and TRBJ1-1; without DNA, the TCRdb call of TRBD1 cannot be checked. The CDR3 spans 13 residues. Looked up from germline, CDR1 is SGHRS and CDR2 is YFSETQ. This CDR3 reads CASSDGGYSEAFF.

This rearrangement joins TRBV10-3 to TRBJ2-1; the D gene TCRdb calls, TRBD2, cannot be checked with no DNA. Germline V CDR1 and CDR2: ENHRY, SYGVKD. The CDR3 has 15 residues. CDR3 protein: CAITRAGIAGDEQFF.